The 10 T cell receptor beta chains given below trace back to one sample, sequenced in a study of T cell repertoires and Cas9 in healthy adults. Clones were sequenced by immunoSEQ multiplex PCR, and TCRdb holds only the in-frame ones, with some missing. The table includes tens of thousands of clones, 85% to 95% detected once. Material: CD4+ effector T cells (CD127+, CD25-, CD137-, CD154-) from PBMCs; culture status not recorded. Source of these receptors: a human donor in good health.

The rearrangement uses TRBV30 and TRBJ2-3; D is unclear. V dropped 8 bases and J dropped 0 bases, with 6 bases sitting between them. The CDR3 is 11 amino acids. Germline CDR1 is GTSNPN and CDR2 is SVGIG (reference sequence). This CDR3 is CAVASTDTQYF. The CDR3 coding sequence is TGTGCCGTAGCAAGCACAGATACGCAGTATTTT.

CDR3 sequence: CASSVAGRSTDTQYF. DNA for the CDR3: TGTGCCAGCAGTGTAGCGGGACGAAGCACAGATACGCAGTATTTT. The chain is built from TRBV6-4 and TRBJ2-3; 8 positions agree with TRBD2. The germline V gene has CDR1 MRHNA and CDR2 SNTAGT. J lost 0 bases, V lost 4 bases, and 3 bases had no gene match. This CDR3 has 15 amino acids.

This chain uses TRBV6-5 with TRBJ1-5; D is unresolved. This CDR3 spans 13 amino acids. Trimming left V 3 bases short and J 6 bases short, with 9 bases between. Germline V gives CDR1 MNHEY, CDR2 SVGAGI. The CDR3: CASSYDGSQPQHF. CDR3 coding DNA: TGTGCCAGCAGTTATGACGGGAGTCAGCCCCAGCATTTT.

CDR3 DNA sequence: TGCGCCAGCAGCCCCGGAGGTGCTAGCGGGTTCTTCATCCGGGAGACCCAGTACTTC. It yields the protein CASSPGGASGFFIRETQYF. The chain combines TRBV5-1 with TRBJ2-5, with 8 bases matching TRBD2. The CDR3 covers 19 residues. Looked up from germline, CDR1 is SGHRS and CDR2 is YFSETQ. The trim removed 4 bases at V and 5 bases at J, leaving 22 bases unmatched.

The chain couples TRBV6-1 to TRBJ2-7; 8 bases line up with TRBD1. The germline gives CDR1 MNHNS, CDR2 SASEGT. The J segment lost 3 bases and the V segment lost 9 bases, leaving 13 bases of the junction unmatched. The CDR3 spans 15 residues. The CDR3 loop is CASGNPGQEGYEQYF. The CDR3 DNA sequence: TGTGCCAGTGGGAACCCGGGACAGGAGGGCTACGAGCAGTACTTC.

The V call is TRBV7-9, the J call TRBJ1-1; no clear D gene. CDR3 size: 11 residues. V was trimmed by 2 bases and J by 5 bases, leaving 3 bases between them. CDR1 and CDR2 from the germline V gene are SEHNR and FQNEAQ (reference sequence). The CDR3 spells CASSLQTEAFF. CDR3 in DNA: TGTGCCAGCAGCTTACAGACTGAAGCTTTCTTT.

The chain combines TRBV7-9 with TRBJ2-5; TRBD2 agrees at 8 bases. Germline CDR1 reads SEHNR; CDR2 reads FQNEAQ (reference sequence). V lost 8 bases, J lost 8 bases, and 16 bases stayed unmatched. The CDR3 consists of 15 residues. CDR3 in DNA: TGTGCCAGCGGACGCGAAGCGGGGGCCCGCGAAACCCAGTACTTC. Amino acid sequence: CASGREAGARETQYF.

The chain uses TRBV9 and TRBJ2-1, with 8 bases matching TRBD2. The germline gives CDR1 SGDLS, CDR2 YYNGEE. V shed 1 base, J shed 3 bases, and the junction held 6 bases outside the gene matches. The CDR3 is 16 residues long. CDR3 in DNA: TGTGCCAGCAGCGTACAAGGACGGGGGGGCTACAATGAGCAGTTCTTC. It specifies CASSVQGRGGYNEQFF.

J is TRBJ1-1 and V is TRBV6-5; no firm D call. The CDR3 has 13 residues. V lost 2 bases and J lost 3, with 7 bases in between. CDR1 MNHEY and CDR2 SVGAGI come from the germline V gene. The CDR3 DNA sequence: TGTGCCAGCAGTTACAGGTGGGACACTGAAGCTTTCTTT. This gives the protein CASSYRWDTEAFF.

The CDR3 nucleotides are TGTGCCAGCGGCCAGGGGGCTGGGCACTATGGCTACACCTTC. Protein: CASGQGAGHYGYTF. This rearrangement joins TRBV28 to TRBJ1-2; TRBD1 matches at 8 bases. V shed 8 bases and J 3 bases; nucleotides not matched to a gene: 8. In germline, CDR1 is MDHEN, CDR2 SYDVKM. There are 14 residues in the CDR3.